The clone carrying this T cell receptor beta chain was seen many times. Its target is unknown. This specimen belongs to a study of T-cell memory formation after mild COVID-19. Study observations and caveats: Later expanders leaned CD4+, whereas clones that contracted between day 15 and 85 were balanced CD4/CD8.

V lost 4 bases, J lost 5 bases, and 3 bases stayed unmatched. The CDR3 is 14 amino acids. The V gene's germline CDR1 is LNHDA and CDR2 SQIVND (reference sequence). Each CDR3 protein gets one entry after TCRdb re-called the 5' RACE reads with MiXCR. This table holds tens of thousands of distinct CDR3 sequences, approximately 6.8% found once. This clonotype originated in a man between 18 and 35 years old who had mild COVID-19 (a few samples of this study predate the infection). Cell type and time point are not known. The chain carries TRBV19 and TRBJ2-1; TRBD1 matches 9 bases. Sequencing used PBMCs or a T cell subset sorted from them (not recorded which). The CDR3 nucleotides read TGTGCCAGTAGTACGGGACAGGGTAACAATGAGCAGTTCTTC. Protein sequence: CASSTGQGNNEQFF.